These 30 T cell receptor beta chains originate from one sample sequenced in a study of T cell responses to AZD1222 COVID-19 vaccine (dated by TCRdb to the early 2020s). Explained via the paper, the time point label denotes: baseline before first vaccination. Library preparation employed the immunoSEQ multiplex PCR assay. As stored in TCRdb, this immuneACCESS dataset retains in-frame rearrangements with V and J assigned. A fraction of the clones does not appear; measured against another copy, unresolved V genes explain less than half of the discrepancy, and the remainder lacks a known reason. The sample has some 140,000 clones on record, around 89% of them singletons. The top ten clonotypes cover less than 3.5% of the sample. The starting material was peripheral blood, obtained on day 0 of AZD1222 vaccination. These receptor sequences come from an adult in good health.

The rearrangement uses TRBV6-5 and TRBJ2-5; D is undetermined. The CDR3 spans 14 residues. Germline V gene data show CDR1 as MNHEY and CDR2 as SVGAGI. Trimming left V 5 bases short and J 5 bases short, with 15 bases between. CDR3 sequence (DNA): TGTGCCAGCAGTCTGTCCCCGGCGCAGGAGACCCAGTACTTC. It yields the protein CASSLSPAQETQYF.

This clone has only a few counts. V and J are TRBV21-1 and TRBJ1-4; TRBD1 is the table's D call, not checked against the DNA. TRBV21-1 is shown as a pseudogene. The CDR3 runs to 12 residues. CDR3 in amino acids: CASSYRGKKLFF. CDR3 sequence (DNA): TGTGCCAGCAGCTACAGGGGCAAGAAACTGTTTTTT.

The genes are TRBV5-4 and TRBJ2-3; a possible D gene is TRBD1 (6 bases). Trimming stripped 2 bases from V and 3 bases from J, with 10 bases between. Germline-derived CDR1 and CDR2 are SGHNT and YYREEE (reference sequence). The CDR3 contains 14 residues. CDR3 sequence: CASSLPTGTDTQYF. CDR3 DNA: TGTGCCAGCAGCTTACCGACAGGTACAGATACGCAGTATTTT.

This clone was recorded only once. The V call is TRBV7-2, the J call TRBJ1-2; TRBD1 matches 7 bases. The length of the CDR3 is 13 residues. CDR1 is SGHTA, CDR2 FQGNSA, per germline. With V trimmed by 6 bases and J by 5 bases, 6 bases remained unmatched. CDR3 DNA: TGTGCCAGCAGGGAGGGGGCGCGGTATGGCTACACCTTC. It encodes CASREGARYGYTF.

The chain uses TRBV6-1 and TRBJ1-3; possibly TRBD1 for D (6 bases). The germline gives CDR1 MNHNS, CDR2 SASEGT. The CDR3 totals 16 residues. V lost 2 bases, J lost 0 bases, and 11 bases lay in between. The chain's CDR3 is CASSERGRPSGNTIYF. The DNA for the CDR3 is TGTGCCAGCAGTGAACGGGGGCGACCCTCTGGAAACACCATATATTTT.

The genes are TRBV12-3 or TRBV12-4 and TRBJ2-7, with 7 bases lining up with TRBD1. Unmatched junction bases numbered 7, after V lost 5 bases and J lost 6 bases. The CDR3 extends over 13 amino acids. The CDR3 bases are TGTGCCAGCAGTGCTCGACAGGGTGGCGAGCAGTACTTC. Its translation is CASSARQGGEQYF.

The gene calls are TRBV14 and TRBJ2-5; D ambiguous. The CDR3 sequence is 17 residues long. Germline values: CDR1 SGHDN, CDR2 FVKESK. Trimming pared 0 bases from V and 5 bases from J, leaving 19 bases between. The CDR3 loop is CASSQDLGLGPWETQYF. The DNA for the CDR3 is TGTGCCAGCAGCCAAGATTTGGGCCTAGGTCCGTGGGAGACCCAGTACTTC.

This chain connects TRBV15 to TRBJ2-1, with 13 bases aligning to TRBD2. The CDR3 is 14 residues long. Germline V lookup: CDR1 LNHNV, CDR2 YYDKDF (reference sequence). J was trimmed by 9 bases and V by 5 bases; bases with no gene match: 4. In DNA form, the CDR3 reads TGTGCCACCAGCGACCGACTAGCGGGGGGTGAGCAGTTCTTC. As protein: CATSDRLAGGEQFF.

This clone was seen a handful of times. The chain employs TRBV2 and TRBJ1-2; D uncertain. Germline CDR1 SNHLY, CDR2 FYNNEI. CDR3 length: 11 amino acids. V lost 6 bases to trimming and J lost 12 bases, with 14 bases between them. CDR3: CASRAEGPDTF. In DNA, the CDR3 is TGTGCCAGCAGGGCAGAAGGGCCAGACACCTTC.

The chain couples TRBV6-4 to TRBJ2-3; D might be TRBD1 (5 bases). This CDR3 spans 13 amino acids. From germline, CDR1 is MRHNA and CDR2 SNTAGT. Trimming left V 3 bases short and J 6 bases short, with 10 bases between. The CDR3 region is CASSEQGGDTQYF. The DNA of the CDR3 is TGTGCCAGCAGTGAGCAGGGTGGGGATACGCAGTATTTT.

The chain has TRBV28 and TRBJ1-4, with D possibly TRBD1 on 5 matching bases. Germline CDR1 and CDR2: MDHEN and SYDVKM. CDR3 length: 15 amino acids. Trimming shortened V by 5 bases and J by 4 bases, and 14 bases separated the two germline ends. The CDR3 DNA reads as TGTGCCAGCAGTGGGGGAGACCCCATTAATGAAAAACTGTTTTTT. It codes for CASSGGDPINEKLFF.

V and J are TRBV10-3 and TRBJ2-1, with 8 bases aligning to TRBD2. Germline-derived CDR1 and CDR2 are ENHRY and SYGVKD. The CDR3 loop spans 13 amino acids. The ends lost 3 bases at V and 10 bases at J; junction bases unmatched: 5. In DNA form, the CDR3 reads TGTGCCATCAGTGATAGCGGGACCCAAGAGCAGTTCTTC. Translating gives CAISDSGTQEQFF.

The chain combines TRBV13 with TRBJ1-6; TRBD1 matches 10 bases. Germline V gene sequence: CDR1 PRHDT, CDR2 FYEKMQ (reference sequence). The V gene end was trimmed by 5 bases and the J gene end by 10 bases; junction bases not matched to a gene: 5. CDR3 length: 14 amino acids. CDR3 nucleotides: TGTGCCAGCAGCCGACAGGGGGCAGGATCACCCCTCCACTTT. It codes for CASSRQGAGSPLHF.

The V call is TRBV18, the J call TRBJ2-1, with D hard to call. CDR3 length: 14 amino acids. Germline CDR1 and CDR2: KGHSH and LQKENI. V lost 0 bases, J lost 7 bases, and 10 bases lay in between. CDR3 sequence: CASSPPSQTNEQFF. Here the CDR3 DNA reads TGTGCCAGCTCACCACCCTCGCAGACTAATGAGCAGTTCTTC.

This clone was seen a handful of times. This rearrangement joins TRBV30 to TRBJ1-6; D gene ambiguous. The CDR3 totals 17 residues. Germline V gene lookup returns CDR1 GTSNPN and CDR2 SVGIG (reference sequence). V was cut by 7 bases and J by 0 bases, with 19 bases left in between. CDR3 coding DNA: TGTGCCTTAACGGCCGGCTTTGTGAGCTCCTATAATTCACCCCTCCACTTT. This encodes CALTAGFVSSYNSPLHF.

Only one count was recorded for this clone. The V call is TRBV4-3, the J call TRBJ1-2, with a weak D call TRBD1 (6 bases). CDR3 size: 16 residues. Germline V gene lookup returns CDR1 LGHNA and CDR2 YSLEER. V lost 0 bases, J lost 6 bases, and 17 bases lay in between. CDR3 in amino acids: CASSQDSGTRPNGYTF. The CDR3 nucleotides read TGCGCCAGCAGCCAAGACTCTGGGACAAGGCCTAATGGCTACACCTTC.

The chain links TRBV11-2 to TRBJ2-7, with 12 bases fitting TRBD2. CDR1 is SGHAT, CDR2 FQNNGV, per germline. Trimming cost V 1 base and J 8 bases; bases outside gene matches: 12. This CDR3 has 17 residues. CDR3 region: CASSLVRGTSGRPQQYF. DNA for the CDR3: TGTGCCAGCAGCTTAGTCCGAGGGACTAGCGGGCGGCCCCAGCAGTACTTC.

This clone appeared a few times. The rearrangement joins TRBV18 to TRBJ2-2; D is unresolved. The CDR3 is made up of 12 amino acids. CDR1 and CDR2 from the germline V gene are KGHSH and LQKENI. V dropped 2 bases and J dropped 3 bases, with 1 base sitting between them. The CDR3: CASSPDTGELFF. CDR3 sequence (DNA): TGTGCCAGCTCACCAGACACCGGGGAGCTGTTTTTT. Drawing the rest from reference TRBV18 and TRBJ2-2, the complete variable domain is NAGVMQNPRHLVRRRGQEARLRCSPMKGHSHVYWYRQLPEEGLKFMVYLQKENIIDESGMPKERFSAEFPKEGPSILRIQQVVRGDSAAYFCASSPDTGELFFGEGSRLTVL.

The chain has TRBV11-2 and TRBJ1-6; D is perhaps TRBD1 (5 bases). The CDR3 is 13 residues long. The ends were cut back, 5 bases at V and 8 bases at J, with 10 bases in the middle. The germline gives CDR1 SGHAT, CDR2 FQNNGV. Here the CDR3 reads CASSLQEDSPLHF. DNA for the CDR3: TGTGCCAGCAGCCTACAGGAGGATTCACCCCTCCACTTT.

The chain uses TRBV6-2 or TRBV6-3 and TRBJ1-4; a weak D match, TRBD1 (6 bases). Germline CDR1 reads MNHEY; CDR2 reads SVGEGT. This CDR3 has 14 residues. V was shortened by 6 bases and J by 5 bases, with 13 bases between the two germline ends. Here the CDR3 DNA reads TGTGCCAGCAGCTTGGGACACCAGAATGAAAAACTGTTTTTT. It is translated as CASSLGHQNEKLFF.

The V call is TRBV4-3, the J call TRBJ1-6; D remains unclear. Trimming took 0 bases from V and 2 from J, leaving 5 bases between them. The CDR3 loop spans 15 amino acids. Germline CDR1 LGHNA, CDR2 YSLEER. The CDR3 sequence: CASSQESTYNSPLHF. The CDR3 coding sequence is TGCGCCAGCAGCCAAGAGAGTACCTATAATTCACCCCTCCACTTT.

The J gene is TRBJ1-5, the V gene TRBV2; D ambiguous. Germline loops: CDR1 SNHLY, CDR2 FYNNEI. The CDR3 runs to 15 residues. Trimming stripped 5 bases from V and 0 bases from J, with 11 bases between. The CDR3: CASSLQWDSNQPQHF. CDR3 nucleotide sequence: TGTGCCAGCAGTCTACAGTGGGATAGCAATCAGCCCCAGCATTTT. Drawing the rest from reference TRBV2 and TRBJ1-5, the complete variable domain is EPEVTQTPSHQVTQMGQEVILRCVPISNHLYFYWYRQILGQKVEFLVSFYNNEISEKSEIFDDQFSVERPDGSNFTLKIRSTKLEDSAMYFCASSLQWDSNQPQHFGDGTRLSIL.

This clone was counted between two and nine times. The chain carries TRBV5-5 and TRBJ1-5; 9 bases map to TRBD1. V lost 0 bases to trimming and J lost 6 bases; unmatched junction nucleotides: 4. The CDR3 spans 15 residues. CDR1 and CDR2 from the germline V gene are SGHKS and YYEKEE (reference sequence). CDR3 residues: CASSLEGQGFQPQHF. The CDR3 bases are TGTGCCAGCAGCTTGGAGGGACAGGGTTTTCAGCCCCAGCATTTT. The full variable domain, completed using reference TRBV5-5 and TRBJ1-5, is DAGVTQSPTHLIKTRGQQVTLRCSPISGHKSVSWYQQVLGQGPQFIFQYYEKEERGRGNFPDRFSARQFPNYSSELNVNALLLGDSALYLCASSLEGQGFQPQHFGDGTRLSIL.

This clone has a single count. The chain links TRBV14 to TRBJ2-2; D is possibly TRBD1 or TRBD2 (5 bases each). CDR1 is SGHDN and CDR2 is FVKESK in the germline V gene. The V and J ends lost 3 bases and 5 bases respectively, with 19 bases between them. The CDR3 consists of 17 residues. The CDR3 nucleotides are TGTGCCAGCAGCCAGGCCTCAGGGTCGTGGGAGACCGGGGAGCTGTTTTTT. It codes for CASSQASGSWETGELFF.

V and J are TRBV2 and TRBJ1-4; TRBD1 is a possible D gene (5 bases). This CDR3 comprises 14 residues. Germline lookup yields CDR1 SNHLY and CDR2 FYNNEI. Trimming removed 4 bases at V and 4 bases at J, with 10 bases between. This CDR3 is CASSGGTINEKLFF. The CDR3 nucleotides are TGTGCCAGCAGTGGCGGGACGATTAATGAAAAACTGTTTTTT.

The CDR3 region is CASSGSQGALFGYTF. CDR3 nucleotides: TGTGCCAGCAGCGGATCACAGGGGGCCCTTTTTGGCTACACCTTC. The chain uses TRBV9 and TRBJ1-2; TRBD1 aligns across 9 bases. The germline V gene has CDR1 SGDLS and CDR2 YYNGEE. Losses at the gene ends were 3 bases for V and 7 bases for J; bases not matched to a gene: 10. The CDR3 runs 15 residues.

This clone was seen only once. Here the CDR3 reads CASITGTGINQPQHF. The CDR3 DNA reads as TGTGCCAGCATCACCGGGACAGGAATAAATCAGCCCCAGCATTTT. The V and J genes are TRBV27 and TRBJ1-5; 8 positions agree with TRBD1. The V gene's germline CDR1 is MNHEY and CDR2 SMNVEV (reference sequence). CDR3 length equals 15 residues. J was trimmed by 4 bases and V by 7 bases; bases with no gene match: 9.

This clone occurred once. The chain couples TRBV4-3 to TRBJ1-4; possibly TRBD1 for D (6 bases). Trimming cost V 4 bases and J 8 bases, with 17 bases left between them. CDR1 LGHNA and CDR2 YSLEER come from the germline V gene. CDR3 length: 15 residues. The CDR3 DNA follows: TGCGCCAGCAGCCTGACCGGGACACTGGAAGAAAAACTGTTTTTT. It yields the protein CASSLTGTLEEKLFF.

As DNA, the CDR3 is TGTGCCAGCAGCTTATCGGGAGCTCTGGCTCTAGGCTACACCTTC. It codes for CASSLSGALALGYTF. V gene TRBV7-8 combines with J gene TRBJ1-2; D is undetermined. Per the germline V gene, CDR1 is SGHVS and CDR2 is FQNEAQ. This CDR3 has 15 amino acids. The germline V and J ends were trimmed by 2 bases and 8 bases, with 18 bases remaining between them.

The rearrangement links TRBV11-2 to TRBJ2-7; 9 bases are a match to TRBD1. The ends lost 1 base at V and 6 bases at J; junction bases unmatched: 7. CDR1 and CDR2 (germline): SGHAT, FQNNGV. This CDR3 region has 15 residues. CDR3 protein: CASSLGGTGLGEQYF. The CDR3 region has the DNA TGTGCCAGCAGCTTAGGCGGGACAGGGCTAGGCGAGCAGTACTTC.